This entry features one T cell receptor (beta chain) sequence. The data originate from a study of blood T cell repertoires in COVID-19. This CDR3 has 19 residues. V was pared by 3 bases and J by 4 bases, with 17 bases of the junction left unmatched. CDR1 is SGDLS, CDR2 YYNGEE, per germline. In the original analysis: Using reference gene primer amplification, nucleated cell counts were estimated. Here immunoSEQ multiplex PCR was the method, and the copy in TCRdb shows in-frame clones only, minus some. From that table come the V and J calls and clone size; the DNA was used to work out D and trimming. Of roughly 200,000 clones in the sample, under 90% were seen once.

The chain is built from TRBV9 and TRBJ2-3, with TRBD2 matching over 10 bases. The sample consisted of peripheral blood. This TCR was recovered from an elderly man with acute or convalescent COVID-19. DNA of the CDR3: TGTGCCAGCAGCGCTCGTCCTCCTACTAGCGGGAAAGGGTCAGATACGCAGTATTTT. Translating it yields CASSARPPTSGKGSDTQYF.